The 15 T cell receptor beta chains in this list originate from one sample, sequenced in a study of human T cells and chemical hapten exposure. Each CDR3 protein is one row after TCRdb ran MiXCR on the RACE reads. The sample yields some 79,000 distinct CDR3 sequences, more than 9% seen once. As to time point: patch test 2, 6 weeks after DPC sensitization. The treatment was: therapeutic diphenylcyclopropenone sensitization with weekly scalp DPC. The sample consisted of whole blood, taken in connection with sensitization to the hapten diphenylcyclopropenone (DPC). Receptor source: a woman aged 50 to 65 with alopecia areata. Some clones in this sample may be carry-over from other donors' samples.

The chain recombines TRBV7-9 with TRBJ2-1, with D possibly being TRBD2 (5 bases). Germline CDR1 SEHNR, CDR2 FQNEAQ (reference sequence). The CDR3 consists of 14 residues. The V end was cut by 7 bases, the J end by 10 bases, with 20 bases between. The CDR3 sequence: CASNPLAPPIEQFF. The DNA of the CDR3 is TGTGCCAGCAACCCGCTAGCTCCCCCAATCGAGCAGTTCTTC.

This clonotype was detected a few times. V and J are TRBV28 and TRBJ2-7; D is unclear. The germline V and J ends were trimmed by 5 bases and 10 bases, with 12 bases remaining between them. There are 11 residues in the CDR3. Germline assignment: CDR1 MDHEN and CDR2 SYDVKM. The CDR3 is CASSPGLPQYF. In DNA, the CDR3 is TGTGCCAGCAGTCCGGGCCTTCCTCAGTACTTC.

This chain links TRBV9 with TRBJ2-5; D perhaps matches TRBD2 (5 bases). The CDR3 has 13 residues. V was shortened by 0 bases and J by 5 bases, with 8 bases between the two germline ends. The germline V gene encodes CDR1 SGDLS and CDR2 YYNGEE. The CDR3, as DNA: TGTGCCAGCAGCGTAGACTCGGGGGAGACCCAGTACTTC. Protein product: CASSVDSGETQYF.

This clonotype was seen at least ten times. The chain links TRBV18 to TRBJ1-5, with no clear D. Trimming stripped 5 bases from V and 7 bases from J, with 12 bases between. Per the germline V gene, CDR1 is KGHSH and CDR2 is LQKENI. The CDR3 contains 13 residues. CDR3 amino acids: CASSTNPRQPQHF. The CDR3 nucleotides read TGTGCCAGCTCAACCAACCCGCGGCAGCCCCAGCATTTT.

Worth noting for this clonotype: An end of the junction differs from the germline gene, which may be a read error. J is TRBJ2-5 and V is TRBV5-1; D is perhaps TRBD1 (5 bases). Per the germline V gene, CDR1 is SGHRS and CDR2 is YFSETQ. The CDR3 is 14 residues long. CDR3 DNA: TGCGCCAACAGCCCCACGGCCGCAGGGGAGACCCAGTACTTC. Encoded protein: CANSPTAAGETQYF. Using reference TRBV5-1 and TRBJ2-5 for the parts outside the CDR3, the full variable domain is KAGVTQTPRYLIKTRGQQVTLSCSPISGHRSVSWYQQTPGQGLQFLFEYFSETQRNKGNFPGRFSGRQFSNSRSEMNVSTLELGDSALYLCANSPTAAGETQYFGPGTRLLVL.

There are many counts of this clonotype. The V and J genes are TRBV5-1 and TRBJ2-5, with 14 bases that match TRBD2. Germline assignment: CDR1 SGHRS and CDR2 YFSETQ. This CDR3 region has 18 residues. The V segment lost 2 bases and the J segment 8 bases; nucleotides outside the gene matches: 14. This CDR3 is CASSFGLAGGSKGATQYF. The CDR3 DNA reads as TGCGCCAGCAGCTTCGGACTAGCGGGAGGATCCAAGGGCGCAACCCAGTACTTC.

Ten or more counts support this clonotype. One end of the junction is discordant with germline, which a read error may explain. V and J are TRBV5-4 and TRBJ2-3; 7 bases match TRBD2. The CDR3 is 15 residues long. Germline V gene sequence: CDR1 SGHNT, CDR2 YYREEE (reference sequence). The CDR3: CTSSLVSGWTDTQYF. Here the CDR3 DNA reads TGTACCAGCAGCTTGGTTAGCGGGTGGACAGATACGCAGTATTTT.

V is TRBV3-1 and J is TRBJ2-5; D unresolved. V was pared by 3 bases and J by 5 bases, with 16 bases between. The CDR3 runs 15 residues. Germline V gene lookup returns CDR1 LGHDT and CDR2 YNNKEL (reference sequence). The CDR3 sequence: CASSQTSTLGETQYF. The CDR3 DNA reads as TGTGCCAGCAGCCAGACGTCTACCCTAGGCGAGACCCAGTACTTC.

This clonotype was seen many times. The chain's CDR3 is CASGLGGHLTEAFF. As DNA, the CDR3 is TGTGCTAGTGGTTTAGGGGGCCATCTTACTGAAGCTTTCTTT. The chain combines TRBV12-5 with TRBJ1-1; TRBD1 matches at 7 bases. The CDR3 sequence is 14 residues long. Germline assignment: CDR1 LGHNT and CDR2 FRNRAP. V was clipped by 3 bases and J by 5 bases; unmatched bases: 6.

Regarding this clonotype: A much larger clone lies a single base off, so this may be a read error. This sequence joins TRBV20-1 and TRBJ2-5, with D possibly being TRBD2 (6 bases). The CDR3 has 15 residues. With 0 bases removed from V and 5 bases from J, the gap between germline ends came to 16 bases. Germline V gene sequence: CDR1 DFQATT, CDR2 SNEGSKA (reference sequence). CDR3: CSAREAGGEQETQYF. In DNA, the CDR3 is TGCAGTGCTAGAGAGGCTGGCGGGGAGCAGGAGACCCAGTACTTC.

The rearrangement joins TRBV7-8 to TRBJ2-2; D ambiguous. The germline V gene has CDR1 SGHVS and CDR2 FQNEAQ. V dropped 0 bases and J dropped 4 bases, with 9 bases sitting between them. The CDR3 totals 15 residues. The CDR3 DNA reads as TGTGCCAGCAGCTTAGCGCGTCACCCCACCGGGGAGCTGTTTTTT. Translating gives CASSLARHPTGELFF.

This clonotype occurred a few times. The gene calls are TRBV7-8 and TRBJ2-1; D call uncertain. The CDR3 is made up of 13 amino acids. Germline CDR1 reads SGHVS; CDR2 reads FQNEAQ. V gave up 7 bases and J gave up 4 bases, with 11 bases separating them. The DNA of the CDR3 is TGTGCCAGCACCGCCCGATATTACAATGAGCAGTTCTTC. Translation: CASTARYYNEQFF.

The chain carries TRBV9 and TRBJ2-3; tentatively, D is TRBD1 or TRBD2 (5 bases each). With 0 bases removed from V and 5 bases from J, the gap between germline ends came to 13 bases. This CDR3 is 15 amino acids long. The V gene's germline CDR1 is SGDLS and CDR2 YYNGEE. The CDR3 here is CASSVAGGFVDTQYF. The CDR3 nucleotides are TGTGCCAGCAGCGTAGCTGGGGGTTTCGTAGATACGCAGTATTTT.

At least ten counts were recorded for this clonotype. The chain has TRBV7-9 and TRBJ2-5; D is unclear. This CDR3 is built from 11 residues. Looked up from germline, CDR1 is SEHNR and CDR2 is FQNEAQ (reference sequence). Trimming pared 7 bases from V and 5 bases from J, leaving 8 bases between. The CDR3 is CASTARETQYF. The CDR3 DNA reads as TGTGCCAGCACGGCTCGGGAGACCCAGTACTTC.

This clonotype was observed a few times. This CDR3 is CASTSFSGNTIYF. DNA for the CDR3: TGTGCCAGTACCAGCTTCTCTGGAAACACCATATATTTT. The chain couples TRBV6-5 to TRBJ1-3, with no clear D. Looked up from germline, CDR1 is MNHEY and CDR2 is SVGAGI. The CDR3 is 13 amino acids. Trimming pared 9 bases from V and 0 bases from J, leaving 9 bases between.